A selection of T cell receptor beta chains follows, all from one sample in a study of preoperative IRX-2 immunotherapy in early breast cancer. Assay used: immunoSEQ multiplex PCR; TCRdb lists only in-frame clones, some missing. The data show 35,000 to 40,000 clones, 80% to 90% seen once. The sequencing used lymph node tissue, collected after IRX-2 immunotherapy. The receptors shown here come from a human donor with breast cancer. CDR3s include the opening cysteine and the closing phenylalanine or tryptophan.

TRBV5-1 | CASSSPAGTGGSGELFF
TRBV18 | CASSRGLAGKLNEQFF
TRBV7-6 | CASSWGGLANYGYTF
TRBV19 | CASSIWGKDDEQYF
TRBV6-8 | CASRENRETQYF
TRBV19 | CASIAGDRGSNQPQHF
TRBV1 | CASSVRTGGNYEQYF
TRBV11-3 | CASSPLLGQGVYGYTF
TRBV6-8 | CASRDPVGYEQYF
TRBV10-3 | CAISESRQGYEQYF
TRBV5-1 | CASSLGTTHYGYTF
TRBV6-8 | CASRQVGWAEAFF
TRBV19 | CASSPRDRDNSPLHF
TRBV29-1 | CSAGRVEEGYTF
TRBV10-2 | CATKVSGTPQNYGYTF
TRBV12-5 | CASTLLGGLSYNEQFF
TRBV18 | CASSLTDPRVNYGYTF
TRBV5-1 | CASSTGPSSYEQYF
TRBV10-3 | CAISEPRGNYGYTF
TRBV30 | CAWSKAGEKLFF
TRBV23-1 | CASSQVLASTEAFF
TRBV6-8 | CASSYRGESPLHF
TRBV11-3 | CASSRDRSTGELFF
TRBV18 | CASSSSTGDTEAFF
TRBV5-1 | CASSLEGRTSTDTQYF
TRBV11-3 | CASSSRELRDPTDTQYF
TRBV5-1 | CASYTIPGATEAFF
TRBV11-3 | CASSYDPGTGGKTEAFF
TRBV2 | CASRYRMGQGNEKLFF
TRBV11-3 | CASSPPGQATEAFF
TRBV11-3 | CASSAGDRFNEKLFF
TRBV11-3 | CASSYGLAADTQYF
TRBV4-1 | CASSQAGTNTEAFF
TRBV19 | CASSAKNYGYTF
TRBV6-8 | CASSYGQNYGYTF
TRBV27 | CASSRPGTGIYEQYF
TRBV15 | CATSRDRDGSYEQYF
TRBV19 | CASSRRQWDYESNQPQHF
TRBV5-1 | CASSLRMDYTDTQYF
TRBV28 | CASSFEWKTRRDYEQYF
TRBV6-8 | CASTTSGGAPNEQFF
TRBV18 | CASSPNWGKDTQYF
TRBV28 | CASRTGLPSQQFF
TRBV5-1 | CASSWRDRGETQYF
TRBV28 | CASSLLRQGTREAFF
TRBV18 | CASSPPRTGVFSYEQYF
TRBV18 | CASSPQQGDTGELFF
TRBV10-2 | CASRLTGSGELFF
TRBV7-1 | CASSLERDSSYEQYF
TRBV5-1 | CASSSPGQGRGNTIYF
TRBV28 | CASSLWEQGALDEQFF
TRBV5-1 | CASSPDRGRETQYF
TRBV19 | CASSLGTGVYEQYF
TRBV6-8 | CASSYLWQNTDTQYF
TRBV9 | CASSVFGGTTGANVLTF
TRBV7-1 | CASSLTRFSGNTIYF
TRBV11-3 | CASTAGTGNTEAFF